This T cell receptor (beta chain) was found in a study of blood T cell repertoires in COVID-19. Enrollees, about 18 to 89 years old, lived in approximately 25 US areas. TCRdb's table, derived via immunoSEQ multiplex PCR, lists solely in-frame clones and lacks some. The table has 130,000 to 150,000 clones, 80% to 90% seen once. This clonotype was obtained from a man between 60 and 75 years old who had recovered from COVID-19. Sample: PBMCs or T cells enriched from blood (not recorded which).

DNA for the CDR3: TGTGCCAGCAGCTCAAACAGGGACGGAAGCAATCAGCCCCAGCATTTT. It translates to CASSSNRDGSNQPQHF. The chain couples TRBV7-9 to TRBJ1-5; tentatively, D is TRBD1 (6 bases). The CDR3 sequence is 16 residues long. Germline assignment: CDR1 SEHNR and CDR2 FQNEAQ (reference sequence). V lost 4 bases to trimming and J lost 1 base, with 14 bases between them.